Shown below are 26 T cell receptor beta chains from a single sample sequenced in a study of TIL therapy for anti-PD-1-resistant metastatic lung cancer. This was the immunoSEQ v3 assay. TCRdb's copy holds only in-frame clones and misses some; the assay was immunoSEQ multiplex PCR. The sample contains 30,000 or so clones, about 70% of which appear only once. Time point described: pre-treatment sample, taken before nivolumab and TIL therapy. Sequencing used blood, obtained at baseline. These receptor sequences come from a woman between 30 and 79 years old with non-small cell lung cancer.

V is TRBV19 and J is TRBJ2-2; TRBD1 aligns across 7 bases. Per the germline V gene, CDR1 is LNHDA and CDR2 is SQIVND (reference sequence). This CDR3 has 15 amino acids. Losses at the gene ends were 5 bases for V and 6 bases for J; bases not matched to a gene: 9. CDR3 sequence reads: CASSLETGFAGELFF. The CDR3 nucleotides are TGTGCCAGTAGTCTCGAGACAGGGTTCGCCGGGGAGCTGTTTTTT.

The CDR3 loop is CASSPGSSSYNEQFF. The DNA for the CDR3 is TGTGCCAGCAGCCCCGGATCTAGCTCCTACAATGAGCAGTTCTTC. The gene calls are TRBV5-4 and TRBJ2-1; no reliable D call. The CDR3 contains 15 residues. V was clipped by 4 bases and J by 0 bases, with 11 bases between them. In germline, CDR1 is SGHNT, CDR2 YYREEE (reference sequence).

The rearrangement uses TRBV2 and TRBJ2-1, with D maybe TRBD2 (6 bases). Germline V gene lookup returns CDR1 SNHLY and CDR2 FYNNEI. The V gene lost 4 bases and the J gene lost 9 bases, with 13 bases spanning the gap. The CDR3 length is 13 residues. CDR3 protein: CASSGRGRSEQFF. The CDR3, as DNA: TGTGCCAGCAGTGGGCGGGGAAGGAGTGAGCAGTTCTTC.

This clone was seen only once. This rearrangement joins TRBV7-2 to TRBJ2-7; TRBD2 aligns across 9 bases. V shed 2 bases, J shed 7 bases, and the junction held 6 bases outside the gene matches. The germline V gene has CDR1 SGHTA and CDR2 FQGNSA. CDR3 length equals 14 residues. The CDR3 protein is CASSLRREGLEQYF. CDR3 nucleotide sequence: TGTGCCAGCAGCTTAAGGCGGGAGGGCCTTGAGCAGTACTTC.

V gene TRBV7-2 combines with J gene TRBJ2-2, with D uncertain. Germline lookup yields CDR1 SGHTA and CDR2 FQGNSA. V lost 6 bases and J 7 bases, leaving 18 bases between the germline ends. This CDR3 comprises 15 residues. The CDR3 protein is CASRDKGPLVGELFF. The CDR3 nucleotides are TGTGCCAGCAGAGACAAGGGCCCTCTCGTCGGGGAGCTGTTTTTT. Together with reference TRBV7-2 and TRBJ2-2, the CDR3 gives the full variable domain: GAGVSQSPSNKVTEKGKDVELRCDPISGHTALYWYRQSLGQGLEFLIYFQGNSAPDKSGLPSDRFSAERTGGSVSTLTIQRTQQEDSAVYLCASRDKGPLVGELFFGEGSRLTVL.

Only one count was recorded for this clone. The chain employs TRBV2 and TRBJ2-1, with 12 bases lining up with TRBD2. The CDR3 length is 18 residues. The V gene's germline CDR1 is SNHLY and CDR2 FYNNEI. V lost 6 bases to trimming and J lost 0 bases; unmatched junction nucleotides: 9. This chain's CDR3 is CASRAGTSGLSSYNEQFF. The CDR3 region has the DNA TGTGCCAGCAGGGCCGGGACTAGCGGGCTAAGCTCCTACAATGAGCAGTTCTTC.

The chain employs TRBV5-6 and TRBJ2-7; the match to TRBD1 covers 10 bases. The germline gives CDR1 SGHDT, CDR2 YYEEEE. Unmatched junction bases numbered 6, after V lost 2 bases and J lost 4 bases. The CDR3 totals 15 residues. This CDR3 reads CASSLPPGQGYEQYF. The DNA for the CDR3 is TGTGCCAGCAGCTTACCGCCGGGACAGGGGTACGAGCAGTACTTC. The full variable domain, its missing parts supplied by reference TRBV5-6 and TRBJ2-7, is DAGVTQSPTHLIKTRGQQVTLRCSPKSGHDTVSWYQQALGQGPQFIFQYYEEEERQRGNFPDRFSGHQFPNYSSELNVNALLLGDSALYLCASSLPPGQGYEQYFGPGTRLTVT.

The chain uses TRBV6-1 and TRBJ2-1; 9 bases line up with TRBD2. The CDR3 contains 14 residues. The V gene's germline CDR1 is MNHNS and CDR2 SASEGT. The V gene end was trimmed by 5 bases and the J gene end by 9 bases; junction bases not matched to a gene: 8. The CDR3 DNA is TGTGCCAGCAGTACCGTAGCGGGAGCTACTGAGCAGTTCTTC. This encodes CASSTVAGATEQFF.

This clone showed up just a few times. V gene TRBV19 combines with J gene TRBJ1-2; maybe TRBD1 (5 bases). V gave up 6 bases and J gave up 8 bases, with 16 bases separating them. The CDR3 is 13 residues long. Germline loops: CDR1 LNHDA, CDR2 SQIVND (reference sequence). CDR3 sequence reads: CASRDIIIGGYTF. CDR3 DNA: TGTGCCAGTAGGGACATCATAATTGGCGGCTACACCTTC.

The rearrangement links TRBV29-1 to TRBJ2-7; TRBD1 aligns across 8 bases. The V segment lost 7 bases and the J segment 6 bases; nucleotides outside the gene matches: 8. In germline, CDR1 is SQVTM, CDR2 ANQGSEA. This CDR3 is built from 12 residues. The CDR3 DNA follows: TGCAGCGCCTCAGACAGGGGTGGCGAGCAGTACTTC. It translates to CSASDRGGEQYF.

The chain is built from TRBV19 and TRBJ2-1; no reliable D call. The CDR3 has 17 residues. Trimming pared 4 bases from V and 0 bases from J, leaving 16 bases between. CDR1 LNHDA and CDR2 SQIVND come from the germline V gene (reference sequence). The CDR3 region is CASSNPPWANSYNEQFF. The DNA of the CDR3 is TGTGCCAGTAGTAACCCCCCTTGGGCGAACTCCTACAATGAGCAGTTCTTC.

This clone was seen a handful of times. The chain couples TRBV10-3 to TRBJ2-2, with a weak D call TRBD2 (6 bases). Germline V gene data show CDR1 as ENHRY and CDR2 as SYGVKD. The CDR3 consists of 14 residues. V was cut by 8 bases and J by 5 bases, with 15 bases left in between. The CDR3 DNA is TGTGCCATCGGGGACTGGCCTGGTACCGGGGAGCTGTTTTTT. It codes for CAIGDWPGTGELFF.

This chain links TRBV4-1 with TRBJ2-7, with TRBD2 matching 9 bases. The junction had 8 bases not matched to a gene; V was cut back by 1 base and J by 4 bases. CDR3 length equals 16 residues. Germline V gene lookup returns CDR1 MGHRA and CDR2 YSYEKL. The CDR3 sequence is CASSQGLAGLSYEQYF. Here the CDR3 DNA reads TGCGCCAGCAGCCAAGGCCTAGCGGGACTATCATACGAGCAGTACTTC.

This chain connects TRBV15 to TRBJ1-4; 11 bases are shared with TRBD1. Trimming took 0 bases from V and 4 from J; bases not matched to a gene: 7. The V gene's germline CDR1 is LNHNV and CDR2 YYDKDF (reference sequence). The CDR3 length is 18 residues. DNA of the CDR3: TGTGCCACCAGCAGAGATCGGACAGGGGGCCTAAGTAATGAAAAACTGTTTTTT. It translates to CATSRDRTGGLSNEKLFF. The whole variable domain, remainder taken from reference TRBV15 and TRBJ1-4, is DAMVIQNPRYQVTQFGKPVTLSCSQTLNHNVMYWYQQKSSQAPKLLFHYYDKDFNNEADTPDNFQSRRPNTSFCFLDIRSPGLGDTAMYLCATSRDRTGGLSNEKLFFGSGTQLSVL.

The gene calls are TRBV18 and TRBJ2-3; 9 bases line up with TRBD2. J gave up 2 bases and V 3 bases, and 3 bases lay outside the gene matches. The length of the CDR3 is 15 residues. Germline CDR1 KGHSH, CDR2 LQKENI. CDR3 nucleotide sequence: TGTGCCAGCTCACCGGCGGGAGGGAACACAGATACGCAGTATTTT. Translating it yields CASSPAGGNTDTQYF.

The chain combines TRBV19 with TRBJ2-1; D is tentatively TRBD1 or TRBD2 (9 bases each). Between the trimmed V and J ends, which lost 5 bases and 7 bases, there was a span of 33 bases. The CDR3 length is 20 residues. From germline, CDR1 is LNHDA and CDR2 SQIVND (reference sequence). In DNA form, the CDR3 reads TGTGCCAGTAGTCCCCTCCGGGACAGGGTCTCTAGCGGGAATCGTAATGAGCAGTTCTTC. Protein product: CASSPLRDRVSSGNRNEQFF.

This clone was observed once. The chain couples TRBV5-8 to TRBJ1-3, with a possible D match to TRBD1 (6 bases). This CDR3 is built from 16 residues. Looked up from germline, CDR1 is SGHTS and CDR2 is YDEGEE. The V end was cut by 2 bases, the J end by 4 bases, with 16 bases between. CDR3 sequence (DNA): TGTGCCAGCAGCTTCCAAACAACAGGGTCAGGAAACACCATATATTTT. As protein: CASSFQTTGSGNTIYF.

The rearrangement uses TRBV30 and TRBJ1-5; weak D call: TRBD1 (5 bases). This CDR3 spans 14 amino acids. Germline V gives CDR1 GTSNPN, CDR2 SVGIG (reference sequence). Trimming left V 1 base short and J 4 bases short, with 11 bases between. CDR3 amino acids: CAWSEGRNNQPQHF. For the CDR3, the DNA is TGTGCCTGGAGTGAGGGGAGGAATAATCAGCCCCAGCATTTT.

V and J are TRBV2 and TRBJ2-6, with 8 bases matching TRBD2. V lost 6 bases, J lost 1 base, and 8 bases stayed unmatched. There are 17 residues in the CDR3. Germline CDR1 reads SNHLY; CDR2 reads FYNNEI. The CDR3 is CASSLSGRTSGANVLTF. The CDR3 DNA reads as TGTGCCAGCAGCTTGAGCGGGAGAACATCTGGGGCCAACGTCCTGACTTTC.

V usage is TRBV19 and J usage is TRBJ2-2, with 9 bases matching TRBD2. After removal of 2 bases from V and 2 bases from J, the junction contained 3 bases not matched to a gene. This CDR3 is built from 16 residues. Looked up from germline, CDR1 is LNHDA and CDR2 is SQIVND (reference sequence). The chain's CDR3 is CASSIRLAANTGELFF. CDR3 DNA sequence: TGTGCCAGTAGTATACGACTAGCGGCCAACACCGGGGAGCTGTTTTTT.

The rearrangement uses TRBV5-4 and TRBJ1-2; TRBD1 agrees at 9 bases. CDR3 length: 16 amino acids. Per the germline V gene, CDR1 is SGHNT and CDR2 is YYREEE (reference sequence). With 1 base clipped from V and 3 bases from J, the junction kept 7 bases outside the gene matches. The CDR3 loop reads CASSLWGGQGYYGYTF. The CDR3 coding sequence is TGTGCCAGCAGCTTGTGGGGGGGACAGGGCTACTATGGCTACACCTTC.

In regard to this clone: Other DNA sequences in this specimen translate into the identical CDR3. The chain couples TRBV6-5 to TRBJ1-5; the D gene is possibly TRBD1 (5 bases). CDR1 and CDR2 from the germline V gene are MNHEY and SVGAGI. The CDR3 sequence is 13 residues long. Trimming cost V 6 bases and J 2 bases, with 8 bases left between them. The CDR3 here is CASRLGGNQPQHF. CDR3 nucleotide sequence: TGTGCCAGCAGACTAGGGGGCAATCAGCCCCAGCATTTT.

CDR3 loop: CASITPPAYEQYF. CDR3 DNA: TGTGCCAGCATTACCCCTCCGGCTTACGAGCAGTACTTC. The rearrangement uses TRBV6-1 and TRBJ2-7; no clear D gene. Trimming removed 7 bases at V and 4 bases at J, with 14 bases between. The CDR3 runs 13 residues. Germline V gives CDR1 MNHNS, CDR2 SASEGT.

The gene calls are TRBV4-1 and TRBJ1-2, with no clear D. There are 15 residues in the CDR3. The germline V gene has CDR1 MGHRA and CDR2 YSYEKL. V was cut by 2 bases and J by 0 bases, with 10 bases left in between. CDR3 DNA sequence: TGCGCCAGCAGCCAACCCGACGGGACTAACTATGGCTACACCTTC. Its protein product is CASSQPDGTNYGYTF.

The chain uses TRBV5-1 and TRBJ2-5, with 7 bases lining up with TRBD1. The CDR3 totals 15 residues. J gave up 4 bases and V 3 bases, and 9 bases lay outside the gene matches. CDR1 SGHRS and CDR2 YFSETQ come from the germline V gene. CDR3 DNA: TGCGCCAGCAGCTGGGACAGTCGGGGTTCAGAGACCCAGTACTTC. This encodes CASSWDSRGSETQYF.

The gene calls are TRBV29-1 and TRBJ2-2; a possible D gene is TRBD1 (6 bases). The CDR3 runs 13 residues. CDR1 and CDR2 (germline): SQVTM, ANQGSEA. V lost 7 bases and J lost 6, with 15 bases in between. The CDR3 DNA reads as TGCAGCGCCACAGGGACCGGCGCCGGGGAGCTGTTTTTT. Its translation: CSATGTGAGELFF.